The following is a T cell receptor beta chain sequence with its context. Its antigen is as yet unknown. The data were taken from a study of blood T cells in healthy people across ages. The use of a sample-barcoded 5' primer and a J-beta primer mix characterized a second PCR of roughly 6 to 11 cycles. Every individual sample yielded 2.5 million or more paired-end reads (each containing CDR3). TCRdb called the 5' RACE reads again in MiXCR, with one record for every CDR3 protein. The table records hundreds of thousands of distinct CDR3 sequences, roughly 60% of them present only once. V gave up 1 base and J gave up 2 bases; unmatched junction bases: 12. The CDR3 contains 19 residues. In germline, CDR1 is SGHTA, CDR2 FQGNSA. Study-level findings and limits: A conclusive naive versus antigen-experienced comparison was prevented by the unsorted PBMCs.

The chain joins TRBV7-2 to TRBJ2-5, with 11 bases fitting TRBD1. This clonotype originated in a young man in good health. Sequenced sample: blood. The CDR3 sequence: CASSLEGIGQGASQETQYF. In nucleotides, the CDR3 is TGTGCCAGCAGCTTAGAGGGGATAGGACAGGGGGCGTCACAAGAGACCCAGTACTTC.